This record looks at one T cell receptor beta chain sequence and its context. This specimen comes from a study of blood T cell repertoires in COVID-19. Study-wide background: From T cells, B-cell-depleted T cells, or PBMCs came the material, which was cDNA or gDNA.

Original data processing: Reference gene primer amplification gave nucleated cell count estimates. The repertoire was sequenced with immunoSEQ multiplex PCR; TCRdb's copy has only in-frame clones and lacks some. That table is the source of V, J and clone size, and D and trimming were worked out from the DNA. The sample has 280,000 or so clones; 88% are singletons. Trimming removed 4 bases at V and 6 bases at J, with 7 bases between. This CDR3 has 13 amino acids. CDR1 and CDR2 (germline): MGHDK, SYGVNS. Material: peripheral blood. The chain is built from TRBV25-1 and TRBJ1-6; D ambiguous. The TCR was taken from a young man with active or convalescent COVID-19. The CDR3 nucleotides read TGTGCCAGCAGTGGCGGCAGTAATTCACCCCTCCACTTT. Protein product: CASSGGSNSPLHF.